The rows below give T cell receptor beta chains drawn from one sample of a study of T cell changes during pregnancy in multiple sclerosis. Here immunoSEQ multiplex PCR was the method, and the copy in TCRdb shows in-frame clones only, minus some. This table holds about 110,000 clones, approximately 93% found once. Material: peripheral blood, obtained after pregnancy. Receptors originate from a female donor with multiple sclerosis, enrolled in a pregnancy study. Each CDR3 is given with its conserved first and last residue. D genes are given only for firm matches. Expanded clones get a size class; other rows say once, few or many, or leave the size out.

CDR3nt: TGTGCCAGCAGCGACCTAGACAGGAGCCTAGCTAACTATGGCTACACCTTC; CDR3aa: CASSDLDRSLANYGYTF; d_gene: -; v_gene: TRBV5-5; abundance: -; j_gene: TRBJ1-2
CDR3nt: TGTGCCAGCAGCGGACACTCCTACGAGCAGTACTTC; CDR3aa: CASSGHSYEQYF; d_gene: -; v_gene: TRBV9; abundance: -; j_gene: TRBJ2-7
CDR3nt: TGTGCCAGCAGCTTCCCGTCGACTCAAGAGACCCAGTACTTC; CDR3aa: CASSFPSTQETQYF; d_gene: -; v_gene: TRBV5-4; abundance: -; j_gene: TRBJ2-5
CDR3nt: TGTGCCAGCAGTTTATACCCCGCCGGACTAGCGGGGCAAGAGACCCAGTACTTC; CDR3aa: CASSLYPAGLAGQETQYF; d_gene: TRBD2; v_gene: TRBV27; abundance: -; j_gene: TRBJ2-5
CDR3nt: TGCGCCAGCAGCTGGGCACGGACAGGCCTGGGATATGAGCAGTTCTTC; CDR3aa: CASSWARTGLGYEQFF; d_gene: TRBD1; v_gene: TRBV5-1; abundance: -; j_gene: TRBJ2-1
CDR3nt: TGCGCCAGCAGCCAAGAGCCGGGGATCAATGAGCAGTTCTTC; CDR3aa: CASSQEPGINEQFF; d_gene: -; v_gene: TRBV4-1; abundance: once; j_gene: TRBJ2-1
CDR3nt: TGTGCCAGCAGCCAAGATTTGGGGCAGGGGTGGGGCTATGGCTACACCTTC; CDR3aa: CASSQDLGQGWGYGYTF; d_gene: -; v_gene: TRBV4-2; abundance: -; j_gene: TRBJ1-2
CDR3nt: TGTGCCAGCAGTGAAGGGACAGGGTTCGCCTACGAGCAGTACTTC; CDR3aa: CASSEGTGFAYEQYF; d_gene: TRBD1; v_gene: TRBV6-1; abundance: -; j_gene: TRBJ2-7
CDR3nt: TGTGCCAGCTCGCTACGCCGGACAGGGGGATTGACTAATGAAAAACTGTTTTTT; CDR3aa: CASSLRRTGGLTNEKLFF; d_gene: TRBD1; v_gene: TRBV18; abundance: -; j_gene: TRBJ1-4
CDR3nt: TGTGCCAGCGTCCCCCTAGCGGGGTCCGTAGCAGATACGCAGTATTTT; CDR3aa: CASVPLAGSVADTQYF; d_gene: TRBD2; v_gene: TRBV28; abundance: -; j_gene: TRBJ2-3
CDR3nt: TGCGCCAGCAGCTTGGGACATCGGTACGAGCAGTACTTC; CDR3aa: CASSLGHRYEQYF; d_gene: -; v_gene: TRBV5-1; abundance: -; j_gene: TRBJ2-7
CDR3nt: TGTGCCAGTAGTATAGGGACAGACACAGATACGCAGTATTTT; CDR3aa: CASSIGTDTDTQYF; d_gene: -; v_gene: TRBV19; abundance: once; j_gene: TRBJ2-3
CDR3nt: TGCGCCAGCAGCCAAGTGCCCAGGAGGGGCTCGTCCACCGGGGAGCTGTTTTTT; CDR3aa: CASSQVPRRGSSTGELFF; d_gene: -; v_gene: TRBV4-1; abundance: -; j_gene: TRBJ2-2
CDR3nt: TGTGCCAGCAGGGGAAAGGGGGATAATGAGCAGTTCTTC; CDR3aa: CASRGKGDNEQFF; d_gene: -; v_gene: TRBV9; abundance: once; j_gene: TRBJ2-1